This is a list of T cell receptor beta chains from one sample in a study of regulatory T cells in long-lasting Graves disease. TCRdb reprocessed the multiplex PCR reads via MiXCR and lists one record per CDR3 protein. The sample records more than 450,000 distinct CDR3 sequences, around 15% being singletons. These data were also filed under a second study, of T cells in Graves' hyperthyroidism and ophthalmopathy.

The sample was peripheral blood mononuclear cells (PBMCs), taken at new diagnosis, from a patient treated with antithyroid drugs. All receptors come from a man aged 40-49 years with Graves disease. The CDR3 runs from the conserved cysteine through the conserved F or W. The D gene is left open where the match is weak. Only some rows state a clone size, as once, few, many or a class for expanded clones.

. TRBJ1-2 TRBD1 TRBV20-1 TGCAGTGCCAGGGGGGGGGACACCTTC CSARGGDTF
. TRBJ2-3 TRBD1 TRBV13 TGTGCCAGCAGCCGCCGGACAGGGCTGGCAGATACGCAGTATTTT CASSRRTGLADTQYF
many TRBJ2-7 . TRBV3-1 TGTGCCAGCAGCCGTGCGTCCTACGAGCAGTACTTC CASSRASYEQYF
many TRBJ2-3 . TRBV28 TGTGCCAGCAGTTCCGTGGGTTCCGGAGATACGCAGTATTTT CASSSVGSGDTQYF
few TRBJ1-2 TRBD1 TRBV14 TGTGCCAGCAGCCAATGGGCAGGGGGCAAAGGCTACACCTTC CASSQWAGGKGYTF
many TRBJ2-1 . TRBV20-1 TGCAGTGCTAGAGATTATGGCTCCGGGGAGCCCAATGAGCAGTTCTTC CSARDYGSGEPNEQFF
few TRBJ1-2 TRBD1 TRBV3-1 TGTGCCAGCAGCCAACTTCTGCAGGGGGCCGATGGCTACACCTTC CASSQLLQGADGYTF
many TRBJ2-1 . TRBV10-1 TGCGCCAGCAGTGAGCGGCTAGGGACCTACAATGAGCAGTTCTTC CASSERLGTYNEQFF
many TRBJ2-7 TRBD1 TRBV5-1 TGCGCCAGCAGCCGCAGGAATCAACAGGGGGCGGACGAGCAGTACTTC CASSRRNQQGADEQYF
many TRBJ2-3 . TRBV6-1 TGTGCCAGCAGTGAAGACACAGATACGCAGTATTTT CASSEDTDTQYF
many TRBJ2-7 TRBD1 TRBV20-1 TGCAGTGCTAGATCAGGACAGGGACTCTCCTACGAGCAGTACTTC CSARSGQGLSYEQYF
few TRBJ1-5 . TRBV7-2 TGTGCCAGCAGTTCCCTGGCCCATAGCAATCAGCCCCAGCATTTT CASSSLAHSNQPQHF
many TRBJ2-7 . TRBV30 TGTGCCTGGGGGGGGCTAAGGAAAGCCTACGAGCAGTACTTC CAWGGLRKAYEQYF
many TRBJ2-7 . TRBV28 TGTGCCACTGGGGGGGCCAAAGACTACGAGCAGTACTTC CATGGAKDYEQYF
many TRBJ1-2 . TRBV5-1 TGCGCCAGCAGCTTAGGGGTCCGAGGCTCCTTCTATGGCTACACCTTC CASSLGVRGSFYGYTF
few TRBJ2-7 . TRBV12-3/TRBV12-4 TGTGCCAGCAGCAAGGGAATGTACGAGCAGTACTTC CASSKGMYEQYF
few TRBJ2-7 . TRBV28 TGTGCCAGCAGCTTGGGCCCGGGAGATCGCGAGCAGTACTTC CASSLGPGDREQYF
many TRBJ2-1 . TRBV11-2 TGTGCCAGCGGCAGCCTACAGGGCCAATTGGGTAATGAGCAGTTCTTC CASGSLQGQLGNEQFF
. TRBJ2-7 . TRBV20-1 TGCAGTGCCCCGGGATCCTCCTACGAGCAGTACTTC CSAPGSSYEQYF
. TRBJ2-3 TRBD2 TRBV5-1 TGCGCCAGCAACCCTCTAGCGGGTAGCACAGATACGCAGTATTTT CASNPLAGSTDTQYF
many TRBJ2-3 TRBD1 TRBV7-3 TGTGCCAGCAGCTTATGGGACAGACTAACAGATACGCAGTATTTT CASSLWDRLTDTQYF
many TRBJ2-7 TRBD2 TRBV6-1 TGTGCCAGCAGCTTGACTAGCGGAACGAATTACGAGCAGTACTTC CASSLTSGTNYEQYF
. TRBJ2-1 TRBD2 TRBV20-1 TGCAGTGCTAGTAGAGCGGGGCTATACAATGAGCAGTTCTTC CSASRAGLYNEQFF
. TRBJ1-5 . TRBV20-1 TGCAGCACGCCCCGCGGGGTCCCGTATCAGCCCCAGCATTTT CSTPRGVPYQPQHF
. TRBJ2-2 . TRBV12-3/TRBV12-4 TGTGCCAGCGGCTTAAACTTGGCTTCCGGGGAGCTGTTTTTT CASGLNLASGELFF
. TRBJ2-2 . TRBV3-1 TGTGCCAGCAGCCATCTTAGCACCGGGGAGCTGTTTTTT CASSHLSTGELFF
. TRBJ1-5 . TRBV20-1 TGCAGTGCTAGAGATCGCAGGGGAAAGGGCAATCAGCCCCAGCATTTT CSARDRRGKGNQPQHF
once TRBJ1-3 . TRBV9 TGTGCCAGCAGCGCCACGGACGGAATCTCTGGAAACACCATATATTTT CASSATDGISGNTIYF
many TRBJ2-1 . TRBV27 TGTGCCAGCAGTACTGACTACGGCCCGAGCTCCTACAATGAGCAGTTCTTC CASSTDYGPSSYNEQFF
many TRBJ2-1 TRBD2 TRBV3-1 TGTGCCAGCAGCCACCGCGGACTAGCCACCAATGAGCAGTTCTTC CASSHRGLATNEQFF
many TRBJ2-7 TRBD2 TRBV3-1 TGTGCCAGCAGCCAAGTCCCTAGCGGGGGCTACGAGCAGTACTTC CASSQVPSGGYEQYF
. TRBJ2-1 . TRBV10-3 TGTGCCATCAGTGAAAACAAAAACGCTAACAATGAGCAGTTCTTC CAISENKNANNEQFF
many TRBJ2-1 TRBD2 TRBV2 TGTGCCAGCAGTGATCTAGCGGGGGGGAATGAGCAGTTCTTC CASSDLAGGNEQFF
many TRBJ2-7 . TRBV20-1 TGCAGTGCTAGAGTAAGTGTGGAGACCTACGAGCAGTACTTC CSARVSVETYEQYF
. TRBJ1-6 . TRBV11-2 TGTGCCAGCAGCTTAGTACCCGGTGCTGATTCACCCCTCCACTTT CASSLVPGADSPLHF
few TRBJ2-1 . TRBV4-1 TGCGCCAGCAGCCAAGTAGGGGAAGGGAATGAGCAGTTCTTC CASSQVGEGNEQFF
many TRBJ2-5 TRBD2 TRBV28 TGTGCCAGCAGACCCGGGGGGAGCGGGAGTCAGGGAGAGACCCAGTACTTC CASRPGGSGSQGETQYF
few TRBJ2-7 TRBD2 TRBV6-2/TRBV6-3 TGTGCCAGCAGTTACTCGCCAGGGACTAGTCTGTACGAGCAGTACTTC CASSYSPGTSLYEQYF
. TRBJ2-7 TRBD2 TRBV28 TGTGCCAGCAGTTTAATCGGGGGTAGCGGGAGTTCGTGGAATGAGCAGTACTTC CASSLIGGSGSSWNEQYF
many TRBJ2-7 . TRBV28 TGTGCCAGCTACCGACAAGGTCTTCCCTACGAGCAGTACTTC CASYRQGLPYEQYF
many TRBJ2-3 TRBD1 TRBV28 TGTGCCAGCACCTCCAGACCCGGACAGGGGTCAGATACGCAGTATTTT CASTSRPGQGSDTQYF
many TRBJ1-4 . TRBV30 TGTGCCTGGAGAAACCCGAATGAAAAACTGTTTTTT CAWRNPNEKLFF
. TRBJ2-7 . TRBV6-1 TGTGCCAGCAGGGTGGAGATGGGGACTCCCTACGAGCAGTACTTC CASRVEMGTPYEQYF
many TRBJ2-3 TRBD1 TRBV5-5 TGTGCCAGCAGCAGACAGGGGGCTACCAGCACAGATACGCAGTATTTT CASSRQGATSTDTQYF
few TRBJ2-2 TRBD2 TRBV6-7 TGTGCCAGCAGTTACCGGCGGGAGTGGACCGGGGAGCTGTTTTTT CASSYRREWTGELFF